This TCR beta chain comes out of a study of T cell changes during pregnancy in multiple sclerosis. CDR1 is LNHDA, CDR2 SQIVND, per germline (reference sequence). V shed 8 bases and J shed 3 bases, with 16 bases lying between them. The CDR3 length is 15 residues. This table comes from immunoSEQ multiplex PCR, and its TCRdb copy is limited to in-frame clones, with some not included. This sample has about 38,000 clones, with 85% to 90% found just once. V is TRBV19 and J is TRBJ2-2; D perhaps matches TRBD2 (5 bases). This sequence was found in a female donor with multiple sclerosis, enrolled in a pregnancy study. Sequenced here: CD8+ T cells from peripheral blood mononuclear cells, sampled in the third trimester of pregnancy. CDR3 protein: CASEGLAVYTGELFF. DNA of the CDR3: TGTGCCAGTGAAGGGCTAGCAGTGTACACCGGGGAGCTGTTTTTT.